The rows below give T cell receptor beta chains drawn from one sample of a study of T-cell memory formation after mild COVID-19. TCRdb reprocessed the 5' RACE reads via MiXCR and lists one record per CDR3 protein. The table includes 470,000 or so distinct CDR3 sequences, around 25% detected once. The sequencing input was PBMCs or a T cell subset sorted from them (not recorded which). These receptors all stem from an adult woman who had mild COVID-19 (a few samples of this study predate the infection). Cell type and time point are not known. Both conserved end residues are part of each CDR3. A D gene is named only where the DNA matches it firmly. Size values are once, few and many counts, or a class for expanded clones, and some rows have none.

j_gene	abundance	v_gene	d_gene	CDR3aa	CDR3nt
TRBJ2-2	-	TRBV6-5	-	CASSYGGYDTGELFF	TGTGCCAGCAGTTACGGGGGCTACGACACCGGGGAGCTGTTTTTT
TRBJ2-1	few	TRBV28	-	CASSIPYIGDEQFF	TGTGCCAGCAGTATCCCCTACATAGGCGATGAGCAGTTCTTC
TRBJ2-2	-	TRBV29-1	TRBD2	CSVTKTSGITGELFF	TGCAGCGTCACGAAGACTAGCGGGATCACCGGGGAGCTGTTTTTT
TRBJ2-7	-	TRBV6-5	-	CASSYGGIPYEQYF	TGTGCCAGCAGTTATGGTGGAATCCCCTACGAGCAGTACTTC
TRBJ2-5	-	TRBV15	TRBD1	CATSRGQGVETQYF	TGTGCCACCAGCAGGGGACAGGGGGTAGAGACCCAGTACTTC
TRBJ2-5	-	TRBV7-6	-	CASSLGWSSQETQYF	TGTGCCAGCAGCTTAGGTTGGAGTTCACAAGAGACCCAGTACTTC
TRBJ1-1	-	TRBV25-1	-	CASSETGLNTEAFF	TGTGCCAGCAGTGAGACGGGGCTGAACACTGAAGCTTTCTTT
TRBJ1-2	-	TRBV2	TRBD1	CASSRQGDRKGYTF	TGTGCCAGCAGTAGACAGGGGGACAGAAAAGGCTACACCTTC
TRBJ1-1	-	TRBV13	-	CASSFFGLSEAFF	TGTGCCAGCAGCTTTTTTGGGTTATCTGAAGCTTTCTTT
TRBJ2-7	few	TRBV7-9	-	CASSWTGALVYEQYF	TGTGCCAGCAGCTGGACGGGGGCCTTAGTCTACGAGCAGTACTTC
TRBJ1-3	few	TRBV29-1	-	CSVEVGGNTIYF	TGCAGCGTTGAAGTAGGGGGAAACACCATATATTTT
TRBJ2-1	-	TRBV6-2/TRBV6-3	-	CATQGARYNEQFF	TGTGCCACCCAAGGAGCCCGTTACAATGAGCAGTTCTTC
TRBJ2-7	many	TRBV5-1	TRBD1	CASTAGQGAYEQYF	TGCGCCAGCACCGCCGGGCAGGGGGCGTACGAGCAGTACTTC
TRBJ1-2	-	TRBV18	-	CASSPWQGTYGYTF	TGTGCCAGCTCACCCTGGCAGGGCACCTATGGCTACACCTTC
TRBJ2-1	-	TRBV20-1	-	CSARDGAGSHNEQFF	TGCAGTGCTAGAGATGGGGCAGGGAGTCACAATGAGCAGTTCTTC
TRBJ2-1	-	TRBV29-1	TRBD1	CSVDRGGGQGWEQFF	TGCAGCGTTGATCGGGGCGGTGGACAGGGCTGGGAGCAGTTCTTC
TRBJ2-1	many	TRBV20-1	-	CSARPGRSYNEQFF	TGCAGTGCTAGACCTGGGCGTTCGTACAATGAGCAGTTCTTC
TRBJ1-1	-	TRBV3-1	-	CASSQAGGNTEAFF	TGTGCCAGCAGCCAAGCAGGCGGAAACACTGAAGCTTTCTTT
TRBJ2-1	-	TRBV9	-	CASSVLAGPYNEQFF	TGTGCCAGCAGCGTATTGGCAGGGCCCTACAATGAGCAGTTCTTC
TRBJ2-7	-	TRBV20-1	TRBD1	CSGSFGQGYYEQYF	TGCAGTGGGTCCTTCGGACAGGGGTACTACGAGCAGTACTTC
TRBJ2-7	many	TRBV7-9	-	CASSPYTVGEQYF	TGTGCCAGCAGCCCCTACACAGTGGGCGAGCAGTACTTC
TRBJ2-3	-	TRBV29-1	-	CSVEPLRDTQYF	TGCAGCGTTGAGCCTCTACGGGATACGCAGTATTTT
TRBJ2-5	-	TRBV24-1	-	CATSPGGWDQETQYF	TGTGCCACCAGTCCCGGAGGTTGGGACCAAGAGACCCAGTACTTC
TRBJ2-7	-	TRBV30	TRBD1	CAWSHRDRGGHEQYF	TGTGCCTGGAGCCACCGGGACAGGGGAGGCCACGAGCAGTACTTC
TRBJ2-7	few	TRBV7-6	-	CASSAQPGTLGEQYF	TGTGCCAGCAGCGCGCAACCCGGGACGCTAGGGGAGCAGTACTTC
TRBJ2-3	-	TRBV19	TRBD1	CASSVSGTGTDTQYF	TGTGCCAGTAGTGTCTCCGGGACAGGGACAGATACGCAGTATTTT
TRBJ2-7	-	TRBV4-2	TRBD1	CASSRTGESSYEQYF	TGTGCCAGCAGCCGCACAGGGGAAAGCTCCTACGAGCAGTACTTC
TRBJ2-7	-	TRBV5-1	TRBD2	CASSSRTSTYEQYF	TGCGCCAGCAGCTCAAGGACTAGTACCTACGAGCAGTACTTC
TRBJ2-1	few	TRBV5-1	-	CASSLTNNEQFF	TGCGCCAGCAGCTTGACCAACAATGAGCAGTTCTTC
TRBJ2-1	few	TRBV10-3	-	CAISEGAVSYNEQFF	TGTGCCATCAGTGAAGGGGCAGTCTCCTACAATGAGCAGTTCTTC
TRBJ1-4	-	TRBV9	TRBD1	CASSKRIGTGNEKLFF	TGTGCCAGCAGTAAGAGGATTGGGACAGGCAATGAAAAACTGTTTTTT
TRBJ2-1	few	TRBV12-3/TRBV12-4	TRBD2	CASSLLGGGKPYNEQFF	TGTGCCAGCAGTTTACTCGGGGGGGGGAAACCGTACAATGAGCAGTTCTTC
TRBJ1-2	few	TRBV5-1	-	CASSSASQISLGYTF	TGCGCCAGCAGCTCCGCGTCGCAGATTTCTTTGGGCTACACCTTC
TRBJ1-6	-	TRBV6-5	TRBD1	CASSPDRGDSPLHF	TGTGCCAGCAGTCCCGACAGGGGGGATTCACCCCTCCACTTT
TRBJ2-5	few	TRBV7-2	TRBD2	CASSRLAPGAQYF	TGTGCCAGCAGCCGACTAGCGCCAGGGGCCCAGTACTTC
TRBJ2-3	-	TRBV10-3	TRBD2	CAIRPGGSTDTQYF	TGTGCCATCAGGCCGGGGGGAAGCACAGATACGCAGTATTTT
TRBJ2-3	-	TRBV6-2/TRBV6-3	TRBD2	CASRHLGLAGLEDTQYF	TGTGCCAGCAGACACCTAGGACTAGCGGGACTGGAAGATACGCAGTATTTT
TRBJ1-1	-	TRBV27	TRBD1	CASSLSGTGAAEAFF	TGTGCCAGCAGTTTATCCGGGACAGGGGCCGCTGAAGCTTTCTTT
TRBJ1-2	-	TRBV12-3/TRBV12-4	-	CASSPSGGRDYGYTF	TGTGCCAGCAGTCCATCGGGTGGCAGGGACTATGGCTACACCTTC
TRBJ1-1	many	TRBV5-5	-	CASSYYGRGNTEAFF	TGTGCCAGCAGCTACTATGGAAGGGGGAACACTGAAGCTTTCTTT
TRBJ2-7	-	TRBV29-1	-	CSVAEPIRGEQYF	TGCAGCGTTGCTGAACCCATCCGGGGCGAGCAGTACTTC
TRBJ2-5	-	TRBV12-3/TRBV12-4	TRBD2	CASSPGLAAEETQYF	TGTGCCAGCAGTCCGGGACTAGCAGCAGAAGAGACCCAGTACTTC
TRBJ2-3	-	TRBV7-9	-	CASLGWTEAGTDTQYF	TGTGCCAGCTTAGGGTGGACGGAGGCGGGCACAGATACGCAGTATTTT
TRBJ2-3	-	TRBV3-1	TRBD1	CASNQFRPGQGIDTQYF	TGTGCCAGCAATCAATTCCGACCGGGACAGGGAATAGATACGCAGTATTTT
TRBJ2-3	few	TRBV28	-	CASSPQTKADTQYF	TGTGCCAGCAGTCCACAAACAAAGGCAGATACGCAGTATTTT
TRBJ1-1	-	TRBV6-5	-	CASSYLRRTINTEAFF	TGTGCCAGCAGTTACTTACGCAGGACCATCAACACTGAAGCTTTCTTT
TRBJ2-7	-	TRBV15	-	CATSEDDRNSFYEQYF	TGTGCCACCAGCGAGGACGACAGGAACTCTTTCTACGAGCAGTACTTC
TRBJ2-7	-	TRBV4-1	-	CASSQDRAAQHYEQYF	TGCGCCAGCAGCCAAGACCGGGCAGCCCAGCACTACGAGCAGTACTTC